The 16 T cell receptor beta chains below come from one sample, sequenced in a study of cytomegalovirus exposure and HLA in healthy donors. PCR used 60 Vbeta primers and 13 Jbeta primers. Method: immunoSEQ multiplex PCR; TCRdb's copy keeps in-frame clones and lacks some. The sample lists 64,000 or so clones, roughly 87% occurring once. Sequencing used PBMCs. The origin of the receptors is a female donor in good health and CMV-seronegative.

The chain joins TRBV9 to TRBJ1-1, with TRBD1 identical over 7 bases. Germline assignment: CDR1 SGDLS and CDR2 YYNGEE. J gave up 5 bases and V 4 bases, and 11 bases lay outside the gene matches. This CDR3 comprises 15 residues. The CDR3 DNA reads TGTGCCAGCAGCCCGCAGGGGGGAAGTCGGACTGAAGCTTTCTTT. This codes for CASSPQGGSRTEAFF.

The CDR3 nucleotides are TGTGCCAGCAGCGTAGGTAGCGTCCAAGAGACCCAGTACTTC. This gives the protein CASSVGSVQETQYF. The chain combines TRBV9 with TRBJ2-5; a possible D gene is TRBD2 (5 bases). The germline V gene encodes CDR1 SGDLS and CDR2 YYNGEE. The germline V and J ends were trimmed by 0 bases and 1 base, with 7 bases remaining between them. The CDR3 is 14 residues long.

The DNA of the CDR3 is TGTGCCAGCAGCTTAGTAACTAGCGGGGGGCTCGGAGAGACCCAGTACTTC. It specifies CASSLVTSGGLGETQYF. The chain carries TRBV11-2 and TRBJ2-5; TRBD2 agrees at 12 bases. Losses at the gene ends were 1 base for V and 4 bases for J; bases not matched to a gene: 7. Germline values: CDR1 SGHAT, CDR2 FQNNGV. There are 17 residues in the CDR3.

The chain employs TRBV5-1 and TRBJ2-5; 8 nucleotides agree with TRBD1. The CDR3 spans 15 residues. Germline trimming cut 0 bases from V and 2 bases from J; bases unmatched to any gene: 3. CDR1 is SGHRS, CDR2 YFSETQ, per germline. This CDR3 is CASSLVGDRQETQYF. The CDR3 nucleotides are TGCGCCAGCAGCTTGGTCGGGGACAGGCAAGAGACCCAGTACTTC.

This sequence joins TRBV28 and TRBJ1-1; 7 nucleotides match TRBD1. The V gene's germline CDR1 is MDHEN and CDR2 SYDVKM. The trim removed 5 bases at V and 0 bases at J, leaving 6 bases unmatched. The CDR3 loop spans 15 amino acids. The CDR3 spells CASSTGQLMNTEAFF. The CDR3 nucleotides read TGTGCCAGCAGTACGGGACAGCTCATGAACACTGAAGCTTTCTTT.

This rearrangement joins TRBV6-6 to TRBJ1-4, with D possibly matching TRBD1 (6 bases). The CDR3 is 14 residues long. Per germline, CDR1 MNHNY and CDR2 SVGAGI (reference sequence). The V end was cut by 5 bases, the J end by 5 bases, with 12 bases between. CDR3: CASSNREGNEKLFF. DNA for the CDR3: TGTGCCAGCAGTAACAGGGAAGGGAATGAAAAACTGTTTTTT.

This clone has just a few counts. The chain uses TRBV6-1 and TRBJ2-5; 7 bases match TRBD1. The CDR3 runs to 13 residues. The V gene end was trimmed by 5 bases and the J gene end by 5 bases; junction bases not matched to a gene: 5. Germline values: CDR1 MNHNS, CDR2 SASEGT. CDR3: CASSRDRDETQYF. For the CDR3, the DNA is TGTGCCAGCAGTAGAGACAGGGATGAGACCCAGTACTTC.

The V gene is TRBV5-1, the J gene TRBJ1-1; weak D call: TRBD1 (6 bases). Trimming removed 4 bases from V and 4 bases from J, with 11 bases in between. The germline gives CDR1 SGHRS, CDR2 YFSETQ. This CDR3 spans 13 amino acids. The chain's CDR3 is CASSRGQTTEAFF. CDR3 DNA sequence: TGCGCCAGCAGCCGGGGACAAACCACTGAAGCTTTCTTT.

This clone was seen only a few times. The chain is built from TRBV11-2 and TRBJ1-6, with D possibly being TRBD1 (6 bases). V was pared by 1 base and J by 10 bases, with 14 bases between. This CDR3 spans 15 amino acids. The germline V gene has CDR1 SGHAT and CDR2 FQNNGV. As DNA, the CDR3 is TGTGCCAGCAGCTTAGCGACAGGCAGAGGATCACCCCTCCACTTT. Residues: CASSLATGRGSPLHF.

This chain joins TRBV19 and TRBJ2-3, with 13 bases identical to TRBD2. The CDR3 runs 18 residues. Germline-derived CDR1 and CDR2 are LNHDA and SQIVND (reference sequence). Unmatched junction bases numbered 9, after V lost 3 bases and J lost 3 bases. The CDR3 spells CASSISRTSGSTTDTQYF. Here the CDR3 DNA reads TGTGCCAGTAGTATCAGCCGGACTAGCGGGAGCACGACAGATACGCAGTATTTT.

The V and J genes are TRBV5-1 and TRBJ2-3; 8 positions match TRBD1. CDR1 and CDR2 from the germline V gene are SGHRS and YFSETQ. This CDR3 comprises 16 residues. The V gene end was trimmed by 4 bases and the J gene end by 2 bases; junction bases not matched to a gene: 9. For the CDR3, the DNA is TGCGCCAGCAGCCCTACCCGGGACAGGCACACAGATACGCAGTATTTT. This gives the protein CASSPTRDRHTDTQYF.

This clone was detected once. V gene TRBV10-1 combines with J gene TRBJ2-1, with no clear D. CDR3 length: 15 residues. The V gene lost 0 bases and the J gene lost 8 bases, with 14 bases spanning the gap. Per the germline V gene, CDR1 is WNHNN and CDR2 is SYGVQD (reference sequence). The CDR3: CASSESRFPVDEQFF. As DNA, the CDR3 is TGCGCCAGCAGTGAGTCCCGGTTCCCTGTGGATGAGCAGTTCTTC.

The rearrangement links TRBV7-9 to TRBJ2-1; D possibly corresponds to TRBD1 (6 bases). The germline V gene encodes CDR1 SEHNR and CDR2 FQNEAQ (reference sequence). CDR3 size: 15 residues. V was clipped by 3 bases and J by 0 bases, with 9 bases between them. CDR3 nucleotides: TGTGCCAGCAGCTTTATGGACAGCTCCTACAATGAGCAGTTCTTC. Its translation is CASSFMDSSYNEQFF.

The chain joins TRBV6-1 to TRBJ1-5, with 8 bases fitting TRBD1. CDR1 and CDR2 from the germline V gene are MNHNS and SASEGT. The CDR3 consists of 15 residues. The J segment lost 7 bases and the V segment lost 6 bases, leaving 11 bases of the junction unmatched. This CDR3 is CASSNPGQGGQPQHF. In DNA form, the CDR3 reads TGTGCCAGCAGCAACCCTGGACAGGGTGGCCAGCCCCAGCATTTT.

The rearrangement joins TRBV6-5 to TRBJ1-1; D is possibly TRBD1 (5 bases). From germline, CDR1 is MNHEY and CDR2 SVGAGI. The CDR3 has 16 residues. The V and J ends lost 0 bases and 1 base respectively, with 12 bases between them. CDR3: CASSYSQGLENTEAFF. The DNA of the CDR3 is TGTGCCAGCAGTTACTCCCAGGGTTTGGAGAACACTGAAGCTTTCTTT.

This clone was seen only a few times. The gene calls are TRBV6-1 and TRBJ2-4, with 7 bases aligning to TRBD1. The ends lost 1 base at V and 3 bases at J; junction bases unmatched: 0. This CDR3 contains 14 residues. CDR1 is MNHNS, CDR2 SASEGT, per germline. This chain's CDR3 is CASSEGTGKNIQYF. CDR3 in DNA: TGTGCCAGCAGTGAAGGGACAGGCAAAAACATTCAGTACTTC.